This TCR beta chain was captured by sequencing in a study of blood T cell repertoires in COVID-19. A few counts support this clone. Clones were sequenced by immunoSEQ multiplex PCR, and TCRdb holds only the in-frame ones, with some missing. This table holds around 250,000 clones, roughly 80% found once. Deletions cut 5 bases from V and 2 bases from J, with 19 bases between. The germline V gene has CDR1 SGHTA and CDR2 FQGNSA. CDR3 size: 16 residues. The source is a woman under 30 with acute or convalescent COVID-19. V usage is TRBV7-2 and J usage is TRBJ2-7; TRBD1 is a possible D gene (5 bases). The sequencing sample was made of peripheral blood. The CDR3 coding sequence is TGTGCCAGCAGCCTCCAAACTAACAGGATTCCCTACGAGCAGTACTTC. Translating it yields CASSLQTNRIPYEQYF.